This passage covers 6 T cell receptor beta chains from one sample sequenced in a study of multiple sclerosis patients with progressive multifocal leukoencephalopathy. Time point in this sample: before natalizumab initiation. The assay was immunoSEQ multiplex PCR, and TCRdb's table has in-frame clones only and misses some. Here the sample spans roughly 30,000 clones, 70% to 90% being singletons. Sequencing was carried out using PBMCs. These TCRs come from a human donor with multiple sclerosis.

This clone showed up just once. This sequence joins TRBV6-1 and TRBJ1-3; D might be TRBD1 (5 bases). This CDR3 is built from 13 residues. Trimming removed 6 bases at V and 2 bases at J, with 8 bases between. Germline values: CDR1 MNHNS, CDR2 SASEGT. CDR3 sequence (DNA): TGTGCCAGCAGCCCAGGGCCTGGAAACACCATATATTTT. As protein: CASSPGPGNTIYF.

V usage is TRBV14 and J usage is TRBJ1-2; perhaps TRBD1 as D (6 bases). The ends were cut back, 0 bases at V and 4 bases at J, with 21 bases in the middle. The CDR3 covers 18 residues. Germline CDR1 SGHDN, CDR2 FVKESK. Written as DNA, the CDR3 is TGTGCCAGCAGCCAAGATATCTGGGGAGGGGGGTTGAGCTATGGCTACACCTTC. As protein: CASSQDIWGGGLSYGYTF. Combining the CDR3 with reference TRBV14 and TRBJ1-2 gives the whole variable domain EAGVTQFPSHSVIEKGQTVTLRCDPISGHDNLYWYRRVMGKEIKFLLHFVKESKQDESGMPNNRFLAERTGGTYSTLKVQPAELEDSGVYFCASSQDIWGGGLSYGYTFGSGTRLTVV.

This chain connects TRBV19 to TRBJ2-1; TRBD2 agrees at 11 bases. Germline assignment: CDR1 LNHDA and CDR2 SQIVND (reference sequence). The CDR3 length is 17 residues. Trimming removed 5 bases from V and 0 bases from J; junction bases left unmatched: 6. The CDR3 loop reads CASSRRTSGSSYNEQFF. The CDR3 DNA sequence: TGTGCCAGTAGTCGGCGAACTAGCGGGAGCTCCTACAATGAGCAGTTCTTC. Together with reference TRBV19 and TRBJ2-1, the CDR3 gives the full variable domain: DGGITQSPKYLFRKEGQNVTLSCEQNLNHDAMYWYRQDPGQGLRLIYYSQIVNDFQKGDIAEGYSVSREKKESFPLTVTSAQKNPTAFYLCASSRRTSGSSYNEQFFGPGTRLTVL.

The chain couples TRBV7-2 to TRBJ2-1; the D is unclear. V lost 1 base to trimming and J lost 0 bases, with 10 bases between them. Germline V gene sequence: CDR1 SGHTA, CDR2 FQGNSA. The CDR3 runs to 16 residues. The CDR3 loop is CASSLGGLTSYNEQFF. CDR3 coding DNA: TGTGCCAGCAGCTTAGGAGGCCTGACCTCCTACAATGAGCAGTTCTTC.

The V gene is TRBV9, the J gene TRBJ2-3, with D unresolved. The V gene's germline CDR1 is SGDLS and CDR2 YYNGEE. Trimming took off 2 bases at V and 9 bases at J, with 7 bases between the two ends. CDR3 length equals 11 residues. For the CDR3, the DNA is TGTGCCAGCAGCGTCGGGCGGACGCAGTATTTT. This gives the protein CASSVGRTQYF.

The rearrangement joins TRBV7-9 to TRBJ1-2; D is perhaps TRBD1 (6 bases). Trimming pared 4 bases from V and 5 bases from J, leaving 11 bases between. Per germline, CDR1 SEHNR and CDR2 FQNEAQ (reference sequence). The length of the CDR3 is 13 residues. CDR3 sequence (DNA): TGTGCCAGCAGCTACGGGGACAAATATGGCTACACCTTC. Amino acid sequence: CASSYGDKYGYTF.